Listed below are T cell receptor beta chains from one sample, sequenced in a study of shared clonotypes between healthy human individuals. Clones were sequenced by immunoSEQ multiplex PCR, and TCRdb holds only the in-frame ones, with some missing. This table has under 850,000 clones, over 55% appearing once. The specimen sequenced was memory CD4+ T cells sorted from blood. The origin of the receptors is a woman in her twenties or thirties in good health. CDR3s include the opening cysteine and the closing phenylalanine or tryptophan. D genes are given only for firm matches. Not all rows give a size; the values are once, few, many and, for expanded clones, a class.

clone_size: -; v_call: TRBV7-6; j_call: TRBJ2-5; d_call: TRBD2; cdr3_aa: CASSLGLAGGSQYF; cdr3_nt: TGTGCCAGCAGCTTGGGACTAGCGGGAGGCTCCCAGTACTTC
clone_size: -; v_call: TRBV5-4; j_call: TRBJ2-7; d_call: -; cdr3_aa: CASSSQGGEEQYF; cdr3_nt: TGTGCCAGCAGCTCCCAGGGGGGGGAGGAGCAGTACTTC
clone_size: -; v_call: TRBV28; j_call: TRBJ2-7; d_call: TRBD1; cdr3_aa: CASRPAGTGGYEQYF; cdr3_nt: TGTGCCAGCAGACCCGCCGGGACAGGAGGCTACGAGCAGTACTTC
clone_size: -; v_call: TRBV28; j_call: TRBJ2-1; d_call: TRBD2; cdr3_aa: CASSLLLLAGGGNEQFF; cdr3_nt: TGTGCCAGCAGTTTATTGCTCCTAGCGGGGGGTGGCAATGAGCAGTTCTTC
clone_size: -; v_call: TRBV7-2; j_call: TRBJ2-7; d_call: TRBD2; cdr3_aa: CASSSTSGYEQYF; cdr3_nt: TGTGCCAGCAGCTCGACTAGCGGTTACGAGCAGTACTTC
clone_size: -; v_call: TRBV18; j_call: TRBJ2-7; d_call: -; cdr3_aa: CASSLNRDEQYF; cdr3_nt: TGTGCCAGCTCGCTTAACAGAGACGAGCAGTACTTC
clone_size: few; v_call: TRBV2; j_call: TRBJ1-4; d_call: -; cdr3_aa: CASSADPMGGEKLFF; cdr3_nt: TGTGCCAGCAGTGCGGACCCTATGGGGGGGGAAAAACTGTTTTTT
clone_size: -; v_call: TRBV5-1; j_call: TRBJ2-1; d_call: TRBD1; cdr3_aa: CASSSGTALLNEQFF; cdr3_nt: TGCGCCAGCAGCTCCGGGACAGCTTTGCTCAATGAGCAGTTCTTC
clone_size: -; v_call: TRBV6-1; j_call: TRBJ2-7; d_call: TRBD2; cdr3_aa: CASSNSGSGEQYF; cdr3_nt: TGTGCCAGCAGTAATAGCGGGAGTGGCGAGCAGTACTTC
clone_size: -; v_call: TRBV27; j_call: TRBJ2-4; d_call: -; cdr3_aa: CASRGWSPKNIQYF; cdr3_nt: TGTGCCAGTCGGGGGTGGAGCCCCAAAAACATTCAGTACTTC
clone_size: -; v_call: TRBV7-9; j_call: TRBJ2-7; d_call: -; cdr3_aa: CASSLAGTSYEQYF; cdr3_nt: TGTGCCAGCAGCTTAGCGGGTACCTCCTACGAGCAGTACTTC
clone_size: -; v_call: TRBV18; j_call: TRBJ2-7; d_call: TRBD1; cdr3_aa: CASSPQGAYEQYF; cdr3_nt: TGTGCCAGCTCACCCCAGGGGGCCTACGAGCAGTACTTC
clone_size: -; v_call: TRBV18; j_call: TRBJ2-1; d_call: -; cdr3_aa: CASSPNTSLGWSYNEQFF; cdr3_nt: TGTGCCAGCTCACCGAATACTAGCTTGGGGTGGTCCTACAATGAGCAGTTCTTC
clone_size: -; v_call: TRBV11-2; j_call: TRBJ2-3; d_call: -; cdr3_aa: CASSLGFAGPRGDTQYF; cdr3_nt: TGTGCCAGCAGCTTAGGGTTTGCGGGGCCGCGGGGAGATACGCAGTATTTT
clone_size: -; v_call: TRBV5-1; j_call: TRBJ2-5; d_call: TRBD2; cdr3_aa: CASSLGTSGRARQETQYF; cdr3_nt: TGCGCCAGCAGCTTAGGGACTAGCGGGAGGGCCCGTCAAGAGACCCAGTACTTC
clone_size: -; v_call: TRBV30; j_call: TRBJ2-3; d_call: -; cdr3_aa: CAWSTGSTDTQYF; cdr3_nt: TGTGCCTGGAGTACCGGGAGCACAGATACGCAGTATTTT
clone_size: -; v_call: TRBV19; j_call: TRBJ2-5; d_call: TRBD1; cdr3_aa: CASSRGQAQETQYF; cdr3_nt: TGTGCCAGTAGTAGGGGACAGGCCCAAGAGACCCAGTACTTC
clone_size: -; v_call: TRBV7-9; j_call: TRBJ2-1; d_call: TRBD2; cdr3_aa: CASSLPGGREAYNEQFF; cdr3_nt: TGTGCCAGCAGCCTCCCCGGGGGGCGGGAGGCCTACAATGAGCAGTTCTTC
clone_size: once; v_call: TRBV5-1; j_call: TRBJ1-1; d_call: TRBD1; cdr3_aa: CASSFDRGGTEAFF; cdr3_nt: TGCGCCAGCAGCTTCGACAGGGGAGGCACTGAAGCTTTCTTT
clone_size: -; v_call: TRBV10-3; j_call: TRBJ2-5; d_call: -; cdr3_aa: CAISDPQRRQETQYF; cdr3_nt: TGTGCCATCAGTGACCCCCAGCGACGTCAAGAGACCCAGTACTTC
clone_size: -; v_call: TRBV7-9; j_call: TRBJ2-4; d_call: TRBD1; cdr3_aa: CASSRGQGAVQYF; cdr3_nt: TGTGCCAGCAGCCGTGGACAGGGGGCAGTTCAGTACTTC
clone_size: -; v_call: TRBV2; j_call: TRBJ2-1; d_call: -; cdr3_aa: CASTDAVTYNEQFF; cdr3_nt: TGTGCCAGCACGGACGCGGTAACCTACAATGAGCAGTTCTTC
clone_size: -; v_call: TRBV10-1; j_call: TRBJ1-1; d_call: -; cdr3_aa: CASRSGQNTEAFF; cdr3_nt: TGCGCCAGCAGATCTGGACAGAACACTGAAGCTTTCTTT
clone_size: -; v_call: TRBV6-6; j_call: TRBJ1-1; d_call: -; cdr3_aa: CASSPRAGVNTEAFF; cdr3_nt: TGTGCCAGCAGTCCTCGTGCGGGAGTGAACACTGAAGCTTTCTTT
clone_size: -; v_call: TRBV14; j_call: TRBJ1-1; d_call: -; cdr3_aa: CASSQNTDTEAFF; cdr3_nt: TGTGCCAGCAGCCAAAATACTGACACTGAAGCTTTCTTT
clone_size: -; v_call: TRBV7-8; j_call: TRBJ2-7; d_call: -; cdr3_aa: CASSLAAGHSYEQYF; cdr3_nt: TGTGCCAGCAGCTTAGCCGCCGGACACTCCTACGAGCAGTACTTC
clone_size: -; v_call: TRBV27; j_call: TRBJ2-3; d_call: -; cdr3_aa: CASSLSSDPDTQYF; cdr3_nt: TGTGCCAGCAGTTTATCGTCGGACCCAGATACGCAGTATTTT
clone_size: -; v_call: TRBV5-1; j_call: TRBJ2-2; d_call: -; cdr3_aa: CASSLVQTSGELFF; cdr3_nt: TGCGCCAGCAGCTTGGTTCAGACCTCCGGGGAGCTGTTTTTT